This T cell receptor beta chain was sequenced in a study of cytomegalovirus exposure and HLA in healthy donors. As for this clone: The antigen is unknown.

Study results and caveats: As was reported, the classifier diagnosed cytomegalovirus status with high specificity and sensitivity.

J gave up 6 bases and V 6 bases, and 10 bases lay outside the gene matches. The CDR3 contains 14 residues. Germline CDR1 reads SGHTA; CDR2 reads FQGNSA. Use of 60 Vbeta and 13 Jbeta primers characterized the PCR. Libraries were prepared by immunoSEQ multiplex PCR; TCRdb keeps only in-frame clonotypes and omits some of them. This sample yields 100,000 to 150,000 clones, of which around 75% are seen a single time; roughly 3% belongs to the top ten. The receptor was isolated from a woman in her 40s in good health and CMV-seropositive. The sample was PBMCs. The chain uses TRBV7-2 and TRBJ2-7; 8 bases are a match to TRBD1. This chain's CDR3 is CASSFQGAGFEQYF. The DNA of the CDR3 is TGTGCCAGCAGTTTTCAGGGGGCGGGATTCGAGCAGTACTTC.